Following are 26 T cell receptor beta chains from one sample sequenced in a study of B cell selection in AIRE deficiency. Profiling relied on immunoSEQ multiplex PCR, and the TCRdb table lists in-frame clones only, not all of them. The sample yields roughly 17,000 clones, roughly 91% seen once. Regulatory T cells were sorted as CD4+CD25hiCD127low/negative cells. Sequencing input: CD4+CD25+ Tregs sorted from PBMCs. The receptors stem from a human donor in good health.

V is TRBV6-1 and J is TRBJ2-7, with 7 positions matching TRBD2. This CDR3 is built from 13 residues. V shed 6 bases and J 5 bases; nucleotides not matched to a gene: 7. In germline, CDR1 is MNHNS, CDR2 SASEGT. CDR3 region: CASRPGLVNEQYF. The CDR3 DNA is TGTGCCAGCAGGCCCGGACTAGTCAACGAGCAGTACTTC.

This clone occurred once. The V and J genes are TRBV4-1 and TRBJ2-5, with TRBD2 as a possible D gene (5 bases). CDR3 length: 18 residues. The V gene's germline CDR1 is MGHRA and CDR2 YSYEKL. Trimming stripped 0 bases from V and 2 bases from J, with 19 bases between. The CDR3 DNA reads TGCGCCAGCAGCCAAGAAGATGGGAGATGGCCCGAACAAGAGACCCAGTACTTC. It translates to CASSQEDGRWPEQETQYF.

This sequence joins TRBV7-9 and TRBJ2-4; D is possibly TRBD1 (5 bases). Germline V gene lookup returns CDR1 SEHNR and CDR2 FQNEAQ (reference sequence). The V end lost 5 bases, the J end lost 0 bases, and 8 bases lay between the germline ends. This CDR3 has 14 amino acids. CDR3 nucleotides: TGTGCCAGCAGCACGACAGTAGCCAAAAACATTCAGTACTTC. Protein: CASSTTVAKNIQYF.

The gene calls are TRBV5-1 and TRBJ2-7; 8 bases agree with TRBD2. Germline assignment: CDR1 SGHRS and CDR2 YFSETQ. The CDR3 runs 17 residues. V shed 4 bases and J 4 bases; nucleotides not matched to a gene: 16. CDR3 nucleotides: TGCGCCAGCAGCCTAGAGCGTCCAGCGGGAGAAGTGTACGAGCAGTACTTC. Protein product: CASSLERPAGEVYEQYF.

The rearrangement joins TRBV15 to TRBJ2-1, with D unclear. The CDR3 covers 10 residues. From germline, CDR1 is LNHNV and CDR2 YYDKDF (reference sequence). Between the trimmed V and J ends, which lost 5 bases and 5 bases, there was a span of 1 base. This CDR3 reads CATSDNEQFF. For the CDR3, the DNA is TGTGCCACCAGCGACAATGAGCAGTTCTTC.

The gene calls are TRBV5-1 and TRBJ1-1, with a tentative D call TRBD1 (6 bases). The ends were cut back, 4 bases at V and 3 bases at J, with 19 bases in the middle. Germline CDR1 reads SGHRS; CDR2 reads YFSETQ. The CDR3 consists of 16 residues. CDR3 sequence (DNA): TGCGCCAGCAGCCCCCTGAGTGGGCGGGGGCACACTGAAGCTTTCTTT. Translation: CASSPLSGRGHTEAFF. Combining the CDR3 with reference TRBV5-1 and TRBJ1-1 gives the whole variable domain KAGVTQTPRYLIKTRGQQVTLSCSPISGHRSVSWYQQTPGQGLQFLFEYFSETQRNKGNFPGRFSGRQFSNSRSEMNVSTLELGDSALYLCASSPLSGRGHTEAFFGQGTRLTVV.

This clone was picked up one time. The CDR3 spells CASSIDRGRVLAGELFF. The CDR3 bases are TGTGCCAGCAGCATCGACAGGGGCCGCGTTCTAGCCGGGGAGCTGTTTTTT. V gene TRBV7-3 combines with J gene TRBJ2-2; 8 nucleotides match TRBD1. Trimming cost V 5 bases and J 6 bases; bases outside gene matches: 14. Germline V CDR1 and CDR2: SGHTA, FQGTGA. The CDR3 has 17 amino acids.

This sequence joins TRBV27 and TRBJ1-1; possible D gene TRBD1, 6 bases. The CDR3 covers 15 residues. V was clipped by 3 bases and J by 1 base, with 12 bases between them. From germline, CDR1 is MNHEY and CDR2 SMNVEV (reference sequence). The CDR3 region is CASSFLGRGNTEAFF. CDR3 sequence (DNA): TGTGCCAGCAGTTTTCTGGGCAGGGGGAACACTGAAGCTTTCTTT.

CDR3 in amino acids: CASSRTFKSPGLAGGEQFF. DNA of the CDR3: TGTGCCAGCAGCCGTACTTTTAAAAGCCCGGGACTAGCGGGAGGTGAGCAGTTCTTC. The rearrangement uses TRBV11-2 and TRBJ2-1; 15 bases match TRBD2. J was trimmed by 9 bases and V by 5 bases; bases with no gene match: 17. In germline, CDR1 is SGHAT, CDR2 FQNNGV. This CDR3 comprises 19 residues.

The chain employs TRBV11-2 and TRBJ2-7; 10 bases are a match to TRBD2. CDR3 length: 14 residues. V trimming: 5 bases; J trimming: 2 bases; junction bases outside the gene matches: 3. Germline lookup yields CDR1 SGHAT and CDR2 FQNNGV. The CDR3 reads CASSKREGPYEQYF. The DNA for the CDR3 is TGTGCCAGCAGCAAGCGGGAGGGCCCCTACGAGCAGTACTTC.

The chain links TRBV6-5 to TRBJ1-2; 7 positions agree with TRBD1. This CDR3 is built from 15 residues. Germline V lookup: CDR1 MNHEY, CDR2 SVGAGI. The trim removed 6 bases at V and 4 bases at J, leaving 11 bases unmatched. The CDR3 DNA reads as TGTGCCAGCAGGTCGGGACAGCGGATAGGCTATGGCTACACCTTC. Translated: CASRSGQRIGYGYTF.

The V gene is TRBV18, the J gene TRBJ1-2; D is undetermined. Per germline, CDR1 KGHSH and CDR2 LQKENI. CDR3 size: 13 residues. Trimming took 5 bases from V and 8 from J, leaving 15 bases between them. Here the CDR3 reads CASSTVSSWGYTF. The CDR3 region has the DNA TGTGCCAGCTCAACCGTCTCATCTTGGGGCTACACCTTC.

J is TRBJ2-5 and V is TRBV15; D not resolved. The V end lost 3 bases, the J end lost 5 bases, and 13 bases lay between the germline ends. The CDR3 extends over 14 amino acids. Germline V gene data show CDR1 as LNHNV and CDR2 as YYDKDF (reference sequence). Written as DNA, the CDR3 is TGTGCCACCAGCAGGGCCGGAGTCTACGAGACCCAGTACTTC. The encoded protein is CATSRAGVYETQYF.

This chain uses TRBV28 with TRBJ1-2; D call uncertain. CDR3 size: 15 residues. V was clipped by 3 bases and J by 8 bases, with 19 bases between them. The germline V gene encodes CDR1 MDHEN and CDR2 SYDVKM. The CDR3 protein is CASSFNWRYYLGYTF. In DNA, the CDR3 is TGTGCCAGCAGTTTTAACTGGCGGTACTACCTCGGCTACACCTTC.

CDR3 DNA: TGTGCCATCAGTGAGCAGGTCTCTGGGGCCAACGTCCTGACTTTC. This encodes CAISEQVSGANVLTF. The chain links TRBV10-3 to TRBJ2-6; no reliable D call. The CDR3 totals 15 residues. Germline V CDR1 and CDR2: ENHRY, SYGVKD. Trimming shortened V by 2 bases and J by 0 bases, and 5 bases separated the two germline ends.

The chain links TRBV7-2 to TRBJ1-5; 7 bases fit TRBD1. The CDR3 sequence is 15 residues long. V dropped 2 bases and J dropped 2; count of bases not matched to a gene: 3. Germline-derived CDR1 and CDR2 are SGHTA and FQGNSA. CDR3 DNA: TGTGCCAGCAGCTTACGACAGGGTGGCAATCAGCCCCAGCATTTT. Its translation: CASSLRQGGNQPQHF.

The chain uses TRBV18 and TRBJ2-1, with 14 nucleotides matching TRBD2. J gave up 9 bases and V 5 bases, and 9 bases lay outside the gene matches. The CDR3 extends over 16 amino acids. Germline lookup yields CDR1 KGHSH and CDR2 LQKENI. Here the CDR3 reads CASSAMGLAGVGEQFF. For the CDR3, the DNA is TGTGCCAGCTCAGCCATGGGACTAGCGGGAGTAGGTGAGCAGTTCTTC.

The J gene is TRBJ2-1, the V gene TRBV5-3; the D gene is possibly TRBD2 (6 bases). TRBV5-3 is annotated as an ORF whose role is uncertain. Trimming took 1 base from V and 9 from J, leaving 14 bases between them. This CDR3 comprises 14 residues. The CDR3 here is CARSLRREWSEQFF. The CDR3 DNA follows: TGTGCCAGAAGCTTGCGACGGGAGTGGAGTGAGCAGTTCTTC.

DNA for the CDR3: TGTGCCAGCAGCTTAGGGACCGAGAGGGACGAGCAGTACTTC. It specifies CASSLGTERDEQYF. The J gene is TRBJ2-7, the V gene TRBV7-2, with a possible D match to TRBD2 (5 bases). CDR1 is SGHTA, CDR2 FQGNSA, per germline. The CDR3 extends over 14 amino acids. V lost 1 base, J lost 5 bases, and 12 bases lay in between.

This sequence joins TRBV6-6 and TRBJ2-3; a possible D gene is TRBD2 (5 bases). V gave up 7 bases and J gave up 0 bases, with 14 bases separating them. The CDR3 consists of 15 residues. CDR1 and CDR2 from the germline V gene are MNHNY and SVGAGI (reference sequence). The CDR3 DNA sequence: TGTGCCAGCACCCACCGAAGCGGTAGCACAGATACGCAGTATTTT. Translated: CASTHRSGSTDTQYF.

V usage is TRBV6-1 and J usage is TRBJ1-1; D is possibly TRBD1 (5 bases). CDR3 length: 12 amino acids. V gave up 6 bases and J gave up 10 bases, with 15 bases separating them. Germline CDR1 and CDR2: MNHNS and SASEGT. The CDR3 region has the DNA TGTGCCAGCAGGTACGGACCACAGGTAGCTTTCTTT. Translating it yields CASRYGPQVAFF.

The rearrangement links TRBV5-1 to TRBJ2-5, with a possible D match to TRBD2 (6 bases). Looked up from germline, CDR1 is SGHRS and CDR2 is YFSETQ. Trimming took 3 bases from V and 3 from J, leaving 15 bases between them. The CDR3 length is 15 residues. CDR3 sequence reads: CASSSTGTLEETQYF. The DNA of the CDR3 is TGCGCCAGCAGCTCAACCGGGACTTTAGAAGAGACCCAGTACTTC. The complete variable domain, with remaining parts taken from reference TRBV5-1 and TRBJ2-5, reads KAGVTQTPRYLIKTRGQQVTLSCSPISGHRSVSWYQQTPGQGLQFLFEYFSETQRNKGNFPGRFSGRQFSNSRSEMNVSTLELGDSALYLCASSSTGTLEETQYFGPGTRLLVL.

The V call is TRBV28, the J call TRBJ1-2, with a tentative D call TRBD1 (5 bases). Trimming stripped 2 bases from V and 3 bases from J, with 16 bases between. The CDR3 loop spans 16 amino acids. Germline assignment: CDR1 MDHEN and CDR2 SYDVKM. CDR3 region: CASSLPAGTFDYGYTF. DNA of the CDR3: TGTGCCAGCAGTTTACCCGCCGGGACCTTCGACTATGGCTACACCTTC.

The CDR3 coding sequence is TGCAGCGTTGCAGGCTATGGCTACACCTTC. Protein: CSVAGYGYTF. The J gene is TRBJ1-2, the V gene TRBV29-1; D uncertain. Trimming removed 4 bases at V and 4 bases at J, with 4 bases between. The CDR3 is 10 residues long. Germline V gene data show CDR1 as SQVTM and CDR2 as ANQGSEA.

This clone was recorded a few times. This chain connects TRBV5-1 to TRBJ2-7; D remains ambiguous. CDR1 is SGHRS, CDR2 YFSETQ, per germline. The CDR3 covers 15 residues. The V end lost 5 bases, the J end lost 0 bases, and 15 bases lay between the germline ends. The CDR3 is CASSQYGQSSYEQYF. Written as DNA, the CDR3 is TGCGCCAGCAGTCAATACGGGCAGAGCTCCTACGAGCAGTACTTC.

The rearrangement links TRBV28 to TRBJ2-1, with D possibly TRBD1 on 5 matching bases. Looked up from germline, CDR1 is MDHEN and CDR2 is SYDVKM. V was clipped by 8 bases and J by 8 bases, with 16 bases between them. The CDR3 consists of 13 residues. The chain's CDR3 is CASRTPAGYEQFF. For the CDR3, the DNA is TGTGCCAGCCGAACCCCGGCAGGGTATGAGCAGTTCTTC.